This T cell receptor (beta chain) was captured in a study of blood T cells in healthy people across ages. Combining a sample-barcoded 5' primer with a J-beta primer mix, a second PCR ran for roughly 6 to 12 cycles. MiXCR, applied by TCRdb to the 5' RACE reads, yields one record per CDR3 protein. Found here are under 2 million distinct CDR3 sequences, around 35% of them singletons; the top ten hold around 11%. Germline lookup yields CDR1 MNHNS and CDR2 SASEGT. The CDR3 is made up of 17 amino acids. The V end was cut by 1 base, the J end by 0 bases, with 16 bases between. The genes are TRBV6-1 and TRBJ2-7, with D hard to call. The TCR sequence derives from a woman aged 25 to 39 in good health. Sequences were obtained from blood. CDR3 sequence (DNA): TGTGCCAGCAGTGAAGTTCCCTCGGTGGGCCTCTCCTACGAGCAGTACTTC. It specifies CASSEVPSVGLSYEQYF.